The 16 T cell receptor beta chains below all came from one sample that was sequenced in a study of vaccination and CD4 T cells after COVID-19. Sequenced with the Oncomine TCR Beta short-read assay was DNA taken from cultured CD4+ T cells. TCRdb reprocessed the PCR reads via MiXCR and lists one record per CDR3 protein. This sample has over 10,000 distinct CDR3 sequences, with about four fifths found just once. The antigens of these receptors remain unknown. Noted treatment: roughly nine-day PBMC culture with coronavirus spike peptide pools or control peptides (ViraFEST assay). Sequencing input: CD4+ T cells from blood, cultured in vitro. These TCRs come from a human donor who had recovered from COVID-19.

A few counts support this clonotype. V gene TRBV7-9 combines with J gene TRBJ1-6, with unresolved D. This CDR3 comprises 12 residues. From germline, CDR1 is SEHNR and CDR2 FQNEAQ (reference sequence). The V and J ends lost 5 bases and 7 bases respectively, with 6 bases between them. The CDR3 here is CASSPTNSPLHF. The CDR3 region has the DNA TGTGCCAGCAGCCCCACCAATTCACCCCTCCACTTT.

CDR3 bases: TGTGCCACCAGTGATCCCACGGGACGGCGAAATCAGCCCCAGCATTTT. Its protein is CATSDPTGRRNQPQHF. The chain employs TRBV24-1 and TRBJ1-5; TRBD1 is a possible D gene (5 bases). The germline CDR1 and CDR2 sequences are KGHDR and SFDVKD. This CDR3 is built from 16 residues. The V gene lost 3 bases and the J gene lost 4 bases, with 15 bases spanning the gap.

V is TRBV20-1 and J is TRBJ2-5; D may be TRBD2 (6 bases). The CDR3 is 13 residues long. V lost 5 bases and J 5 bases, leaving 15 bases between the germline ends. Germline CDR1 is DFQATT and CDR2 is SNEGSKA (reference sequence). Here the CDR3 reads CSAPRAGGETQYF. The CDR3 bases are TGCAGTGCTCCAAGGGCTGGGGGGGAGACCCAGTACTTC.

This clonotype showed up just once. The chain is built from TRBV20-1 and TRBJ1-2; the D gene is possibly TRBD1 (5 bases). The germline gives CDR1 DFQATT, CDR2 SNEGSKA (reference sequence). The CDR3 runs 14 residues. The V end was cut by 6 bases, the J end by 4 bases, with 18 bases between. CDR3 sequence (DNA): TGCAGTGCCCGAAGACAGCCCTCTACCTATGGCTACACCTTC. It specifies CSARRQPSTYGYTF.

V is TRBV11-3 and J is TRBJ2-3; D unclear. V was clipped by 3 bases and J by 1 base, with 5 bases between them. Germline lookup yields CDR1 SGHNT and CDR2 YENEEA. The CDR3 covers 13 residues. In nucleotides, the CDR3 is TGTGCCAGCAGCTTCGAAGGCACAGATACGCAGTATTTT. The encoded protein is CASSFEGTDTQYF.

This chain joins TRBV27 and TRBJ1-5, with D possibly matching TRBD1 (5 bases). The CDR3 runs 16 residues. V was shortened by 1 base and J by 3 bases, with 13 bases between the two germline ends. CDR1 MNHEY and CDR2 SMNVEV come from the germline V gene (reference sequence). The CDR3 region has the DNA TGTGCCAGCAGTTTATATTGGGACGTGGCCAATCAGCCCCAGCATTTT. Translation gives CASSLYWDVANQPQHF.

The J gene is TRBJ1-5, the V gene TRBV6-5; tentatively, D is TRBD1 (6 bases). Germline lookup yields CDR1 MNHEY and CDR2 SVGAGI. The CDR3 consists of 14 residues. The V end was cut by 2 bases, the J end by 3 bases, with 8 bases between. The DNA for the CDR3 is TGTGCCAGCAGTTACGGGGACATCAATCAGCCCCAGCATTTT. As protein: CASSYGDINQPQHF.

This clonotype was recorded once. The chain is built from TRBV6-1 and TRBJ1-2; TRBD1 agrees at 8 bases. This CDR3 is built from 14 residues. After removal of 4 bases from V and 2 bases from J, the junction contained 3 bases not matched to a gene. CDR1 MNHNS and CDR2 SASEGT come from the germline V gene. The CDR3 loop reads CASSVDRGNYGYTF. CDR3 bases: TGTGCCAGCAGTGTCGACAGGGGAAACTATGGCTACACCTTC.

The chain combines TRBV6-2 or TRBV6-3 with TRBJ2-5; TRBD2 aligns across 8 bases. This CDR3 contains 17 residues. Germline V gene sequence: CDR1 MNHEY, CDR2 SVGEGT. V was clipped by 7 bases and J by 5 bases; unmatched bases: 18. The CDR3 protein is CASTPSSNREGWETQYF. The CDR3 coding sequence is TGTGCCAGCACCCCATCCTCGAATCGGGAGGGATGGGAGACCCAGTACTTC.

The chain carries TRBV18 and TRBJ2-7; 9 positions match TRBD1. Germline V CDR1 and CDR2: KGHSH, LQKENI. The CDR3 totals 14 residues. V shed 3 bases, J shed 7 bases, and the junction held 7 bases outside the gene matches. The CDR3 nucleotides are TGTGCCAGCTCACCCCCTCCGGGACAGGGTGAGCAGTACTTC. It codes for CASSPPPGQGEQYF.

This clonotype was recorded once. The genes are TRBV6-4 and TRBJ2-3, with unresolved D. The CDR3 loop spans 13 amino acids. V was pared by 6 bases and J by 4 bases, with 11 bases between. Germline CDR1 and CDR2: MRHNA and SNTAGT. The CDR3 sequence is CASSVGNADTQYF. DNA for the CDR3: TGTGCCAGCAGCGTAGGGAATGCAGATACGCAGTATTTT.

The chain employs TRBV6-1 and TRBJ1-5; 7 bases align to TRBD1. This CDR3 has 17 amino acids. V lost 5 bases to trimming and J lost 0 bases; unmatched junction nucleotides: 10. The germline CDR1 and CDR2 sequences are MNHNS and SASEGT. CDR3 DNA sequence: TGTGCCAGCAGTCTTACAGGGGCGGTTGGTAGCAATCAGCCCCAGCATTTT. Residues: CASSLTGAVGSNQPQHF.

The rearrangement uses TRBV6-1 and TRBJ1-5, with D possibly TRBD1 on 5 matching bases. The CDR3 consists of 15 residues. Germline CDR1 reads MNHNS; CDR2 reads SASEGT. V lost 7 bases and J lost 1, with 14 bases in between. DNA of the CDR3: TGTGCCAGCATCAGGGAGCGGCTCAGCAATCAGCCCCAGCATTTT. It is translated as CASIRERLSNQPQHF.

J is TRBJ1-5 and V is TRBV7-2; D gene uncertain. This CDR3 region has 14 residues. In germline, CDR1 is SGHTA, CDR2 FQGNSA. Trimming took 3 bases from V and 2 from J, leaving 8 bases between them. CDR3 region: CASSFNTGNQPQHF. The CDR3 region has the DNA TGTGCCAGCAGCTTCAATACAGGCAATCAGCCCCAGCATTTT.

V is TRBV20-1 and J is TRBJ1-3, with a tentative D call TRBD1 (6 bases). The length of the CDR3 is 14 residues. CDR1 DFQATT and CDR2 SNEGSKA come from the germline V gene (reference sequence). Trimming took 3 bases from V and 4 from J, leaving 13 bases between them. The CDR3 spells CSASWRGSGNTIYF. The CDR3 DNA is TGCAGTGCTAGTTGGAGGGGGTCAGGAAACACCATATATTTT.

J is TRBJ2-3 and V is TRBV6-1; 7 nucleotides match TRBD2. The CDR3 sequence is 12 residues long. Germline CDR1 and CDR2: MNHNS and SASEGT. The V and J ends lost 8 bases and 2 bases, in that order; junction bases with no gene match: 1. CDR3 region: CASRDYTDTQYF. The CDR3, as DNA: TGTGCCAGCCGGGACTACACAGATACGCAGTATTTT.